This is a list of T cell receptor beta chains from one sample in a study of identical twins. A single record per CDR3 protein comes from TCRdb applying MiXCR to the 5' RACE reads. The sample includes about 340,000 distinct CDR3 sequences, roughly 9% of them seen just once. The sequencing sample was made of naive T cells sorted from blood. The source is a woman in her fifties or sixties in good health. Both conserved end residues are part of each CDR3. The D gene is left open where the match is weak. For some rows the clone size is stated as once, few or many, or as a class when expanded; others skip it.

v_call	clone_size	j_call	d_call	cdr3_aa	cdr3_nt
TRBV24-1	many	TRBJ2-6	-	CATSDLPGTVSGANVLTF	TGTGCCACCAGTGATTTGCCAGGGACTGTCTCTGGGGCCAACGTCCTGACTTTC
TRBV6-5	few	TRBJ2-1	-	CASNGRGGGFNEQFF	TGTGCCAGCAATGGTAGAGGGGGTGGGTTCAATGAGCAGTTCTTC
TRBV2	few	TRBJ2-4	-	CASSGGELAKNIQYF	TGTGCCAGCAGTGGGGGGGAGCTAGCCAAAAACATTCAGTACTTC
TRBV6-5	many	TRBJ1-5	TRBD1	CASSYSGQGGQPQHF	TGTGCCAGCAGTTACTCAGGACAGGGCGGTCAGCCCCAGCATTTT
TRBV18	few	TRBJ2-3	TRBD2	CASSPPLPLSGSTDTQYF	TGTGCCAGCTCACCACCACTCCCACTTAGCGGGAGCACAGATACGCAGTATTTT
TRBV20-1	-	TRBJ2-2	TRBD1	CSARVGQTNTGELFF	TGCAGTGCTAGAGTGGGACAGACGAACACCGGGGAGCTGTTTTTT
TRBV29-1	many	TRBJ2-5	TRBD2	CSVVVGGPRETQYF	TGCAGCGTTGTAGTGGGAGGGCCTCGGGAGACCCAGTACTTC
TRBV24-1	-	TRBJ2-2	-	CATSDPIRDLSTGELFF	TGTGCCACCAGTGATCCAATCCGGGACTTAAGCACCGGGGAGCTGTTTTTT
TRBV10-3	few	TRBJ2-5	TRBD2	CAIRETSGTETQYF	TGTGCCATCAGAGAGACTAGCGGGACTGAGACCCAGTACTTC
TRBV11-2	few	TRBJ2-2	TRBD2	CASGTGLAGGRTGELFF	TGTGCCAGTGGTACGGGACTAGCGGGAGGGCGGACCGGGGAGCTGTTTTTT
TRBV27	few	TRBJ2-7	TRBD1	CASKNTGQGDYEQYF	TGTGCCAGCAAGAATACCGGACAGGGAGATTACGAGCAGTACTTC
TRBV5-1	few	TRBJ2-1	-	CASRITLGGVEFSYNEQFF	TGCGCCAGCAGGATTACACTCGGGGGTGTCGAGTTTTCCTACAATGAGCAGTTCTTC
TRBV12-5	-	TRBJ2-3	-	CASGGNTQYF	TGTGCTAGTGGTGGAAATACGCAGTATTTT
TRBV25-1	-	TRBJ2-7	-	CASSGPGTPNSYEQYF	TGTGCCAGCAGTGGTCCCGGGACACCGAACTCCTACGAGCAGTACTTC
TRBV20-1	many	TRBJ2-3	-	CSARDYRAVDTQYF	TGCAGTGCTAGAGATTATAGGGCAGTAGATACGCAGTATTTT
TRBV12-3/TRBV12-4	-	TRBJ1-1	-	CASRVGRRITEAFF	TGTGCCAGCAGGGTGGGACGGCGAATCACTGAAGCTTTCTTT
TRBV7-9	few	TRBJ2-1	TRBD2	CASSLSGDAGDCSEQFF	TGTGCCAGCAGCTTATCCGGGGATGCGGGAGATTGCAGTGAGCAGTTCTTC
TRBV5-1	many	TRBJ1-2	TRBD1	CASSLEGRGRNYGYTF	TGCGCCAGCAGCTTGGAAGGCAGGGGGCGCAACTATGGCTACACCTTC
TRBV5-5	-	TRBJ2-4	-	CASSDRVAKNIQYF	TGTGCCAGCAGCGACCGAGTAGCCAAAAACATTCAGTACTTC
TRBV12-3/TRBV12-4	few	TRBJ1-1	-	CASSSSEKAFF	TGTGCCAGCAGTTCTTCCGAAAAAGCTTTCTTT
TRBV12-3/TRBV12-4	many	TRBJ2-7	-	CASSMGRHSGEQYF	TGTGCCAGCAGCATGGGACGGCACTCGGGGGAGCAGTACTTC
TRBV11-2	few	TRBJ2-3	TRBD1	CASSSGQEGSGSGPRYTQYF	TGTGCCAGCAGCTCGGGACAGGAGGGATCCGGCAGCGGGCCCCGTTATACGCAGTATTTT
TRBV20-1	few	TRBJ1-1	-	CSARSGNGETEAFF	TGCAGTGCTAGGTCTGGGAATGGGGAGACTGAAGCTTTCTTT
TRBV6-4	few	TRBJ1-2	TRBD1	CASSDSDRGLDGYTF	TGTGCCAGCAGTGACTCTGACAGGGGACTTGATGGCTACACCTTC
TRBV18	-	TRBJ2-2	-	CASSDIRGTGELFF	TGTGCCAGCTCAGACATTCGCGGTACCGGGGAGCTGTTTTTT
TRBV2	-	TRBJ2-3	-	CASGLFTDTQYF	TGTGCCAGTGGACTATTCACAGATACGCAGTATTTT
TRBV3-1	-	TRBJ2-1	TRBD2	CASSPGLVWGNEQFF	TGTGCCAGCAGCCCCGGACTAGTCTGGGGGAATGAGCAGTTCTTC
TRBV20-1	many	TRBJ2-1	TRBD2	CTAGGGNEQFF	TGCACAGCGGGAGGGGGCAATGAGCAGTTCTTC
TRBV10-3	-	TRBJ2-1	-	CAIKGEGRNEQFF	TGTGCCATCAAGGGGGAGGGCCGGAATGAGCAGTTCTTC
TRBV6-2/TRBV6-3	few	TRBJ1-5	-	CASQDTSRNQPQHF	TGTGCCAGCCAAGACACCTCTCGCAATCAGCCCCAGCATTTT
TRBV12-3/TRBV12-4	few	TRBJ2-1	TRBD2	CASSYTSGKAYNEQFF	TGTGCCAGCAGTTATACAAGCGGGAAAGCCTACAATGAGCAGTTCTTC
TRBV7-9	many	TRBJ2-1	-	CASSSDLNEQFF	TGTGCCAGCAGCTCCGATTTGAATGAGCAGTTCTTC
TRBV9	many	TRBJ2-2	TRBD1	CASSPRGQRTGELFF	TGTGCCAGCAGCCCTCGGGGACAGAGGACCGGGGAGCTGTTTTTT
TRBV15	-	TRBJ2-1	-	CATSRGGTSDEQFF	TGTGCCACCAGCAGAGGAGGGACCAGCGATGAGCAGTTCTTC
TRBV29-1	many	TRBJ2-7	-	CSVSTGRHEQYF	TGCAGCGTGTCCACAGGGCGCCACGAGCAGTACTTC
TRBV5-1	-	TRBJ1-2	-	CASSPFQGYGYTF	TGCGCCAGCAGCCCGTTCCAGGGGTATGGCTACACCTTC
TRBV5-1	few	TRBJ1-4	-	CASSLAGGPDEKLFF	TGCGCCAGCAGCTTGGCCGGGGGTCCGGATGAAAAACTGTTTTTT
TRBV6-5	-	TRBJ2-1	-	CASSYGASLVEQFF	TGTGCCAGCAGTTACGGTGCTAGCTTGGTGGAGCAGTTCTTC
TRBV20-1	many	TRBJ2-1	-	CSARDRLGPLYNEQFF	TGCAGTGCTAGAGATAGGCTTGGACCCTTATACAATGAGCAGTTCTTC
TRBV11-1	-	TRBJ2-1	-	CASSFSTSFDEQFF	TGTGCCAGCAGCTTCTCGACTAGTTTTGATGAGCAGTTCTTC
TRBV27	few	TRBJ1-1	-	CATQEGGRFTEAFF	TGTGCCACCCAAGAAGGGGGAAGGTTCACTGAAGCTTTCTTT
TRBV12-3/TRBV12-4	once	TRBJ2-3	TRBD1	CASSLGRGQGFLDTQYF	TGTGCCAGCAGTCTCGGGCGGGGACAGGGATTCCTAGATACGCAGTATTTT
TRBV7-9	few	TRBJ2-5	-	CASSYGLTRETQYF	TGTGCCAGCAGCTACGGACTAACGAGGGAGACCCAGTACTTC
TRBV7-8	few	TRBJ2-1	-	CASSLVGSMGSEQFF	TGTGCCAGCAGCTTAGTTGGTAGCATGGGGAGTGAGCAGTTCTTC
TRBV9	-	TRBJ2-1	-	CASSPPAGPNPFF	TGTGCCAGCAGCCCACCTGCGGGCCCTAACCCGTTCTTC